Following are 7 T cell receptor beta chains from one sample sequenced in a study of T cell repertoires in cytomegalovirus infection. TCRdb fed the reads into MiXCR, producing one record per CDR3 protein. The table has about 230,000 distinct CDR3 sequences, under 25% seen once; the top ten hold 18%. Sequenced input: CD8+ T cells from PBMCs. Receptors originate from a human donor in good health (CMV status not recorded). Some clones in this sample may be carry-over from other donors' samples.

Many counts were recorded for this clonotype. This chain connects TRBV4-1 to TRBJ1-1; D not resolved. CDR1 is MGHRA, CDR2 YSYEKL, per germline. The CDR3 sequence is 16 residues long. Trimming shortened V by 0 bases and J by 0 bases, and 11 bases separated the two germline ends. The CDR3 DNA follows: TGCGCCAGCAGCCAAGATCGGTCAACCATGAACACTGAAGCTTTCTTT. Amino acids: CASSQDRSTMNTEAFF.

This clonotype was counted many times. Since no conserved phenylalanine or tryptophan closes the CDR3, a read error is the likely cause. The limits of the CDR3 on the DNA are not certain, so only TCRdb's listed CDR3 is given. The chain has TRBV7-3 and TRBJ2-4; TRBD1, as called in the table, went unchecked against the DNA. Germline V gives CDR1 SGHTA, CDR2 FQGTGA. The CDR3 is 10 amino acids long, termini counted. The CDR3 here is CASSSTGGGI.

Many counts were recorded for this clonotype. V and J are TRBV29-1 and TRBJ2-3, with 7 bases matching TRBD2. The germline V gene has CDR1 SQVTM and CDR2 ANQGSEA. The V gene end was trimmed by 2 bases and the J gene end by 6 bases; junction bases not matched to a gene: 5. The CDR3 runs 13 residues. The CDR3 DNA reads TGCAGCGTTGAAAAGGAAGCGGGGGATACGCAGTATTTT. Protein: CSVEKEAGDTQYF.

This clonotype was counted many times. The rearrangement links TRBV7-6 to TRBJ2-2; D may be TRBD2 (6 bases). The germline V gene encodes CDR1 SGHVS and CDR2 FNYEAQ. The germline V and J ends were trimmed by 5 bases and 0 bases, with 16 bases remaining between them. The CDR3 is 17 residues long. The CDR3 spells CASSPTPGLPNTGELFF. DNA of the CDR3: TGTGCCAGCAGCCCTACACCGGGACTCCCGAACACCGGGGAGCTGTTTTTT. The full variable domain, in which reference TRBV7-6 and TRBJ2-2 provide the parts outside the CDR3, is GAGVSQSPRYKVTKRGQDVALRCDPISGHVSLYWYRQALGQGPEFLTYFNYEAQQDKSGLPNDRFSAERPEGSISTLTIQRTEQRDSAMYRCASSPTPGLPNTGELFFGEGSRLTVL.

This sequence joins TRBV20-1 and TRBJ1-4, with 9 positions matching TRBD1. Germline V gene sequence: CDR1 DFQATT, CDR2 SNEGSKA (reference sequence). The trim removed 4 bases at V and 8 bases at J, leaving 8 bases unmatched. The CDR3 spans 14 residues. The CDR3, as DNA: TGCAGTGCTACTCCGTGGGACAGGGCGGAAAAACTGTTTTTT. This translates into CSATPWDRAEKLFF.

The CDR3 DNA reads TGTGCCAGTAGTATAGTTTCGGCAGGCGAGCAGTACTTC. Translating gives CASSIVSAGEQYF. The V gene is TRBV19, the J gene TRBJ2-7; D remains ambiguous. Trimming removed 1 base at V and 6 bases at J, with 10 bases between. Germline loops: CDR1 LNHDA, CDR2 SQIVND (reference sequence). This CDR3 has 13 residues. Using reference TRBV19 and TRBJ2-7 for the parts outside the CDR3, the full variable domain is DGGITQSPKYLFRKEGQNVTLSCEQNLNHDAMYWYRQDPGQGLRLIYYSQIVNDFQKGDIAEGYSVSREKKESFPLTVTSAQKNPTAFYLCASSIVSAGEQYFGPGTRLTVT.

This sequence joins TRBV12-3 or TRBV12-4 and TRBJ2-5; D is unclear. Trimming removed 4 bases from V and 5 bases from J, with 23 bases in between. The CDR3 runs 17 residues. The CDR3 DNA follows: TGTGCCAGCAGTTCCACAGTGGGGAAGATGAAAGGGGAGACCCAGTACTTC. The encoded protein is CASSSTVGKMKGETQYF.